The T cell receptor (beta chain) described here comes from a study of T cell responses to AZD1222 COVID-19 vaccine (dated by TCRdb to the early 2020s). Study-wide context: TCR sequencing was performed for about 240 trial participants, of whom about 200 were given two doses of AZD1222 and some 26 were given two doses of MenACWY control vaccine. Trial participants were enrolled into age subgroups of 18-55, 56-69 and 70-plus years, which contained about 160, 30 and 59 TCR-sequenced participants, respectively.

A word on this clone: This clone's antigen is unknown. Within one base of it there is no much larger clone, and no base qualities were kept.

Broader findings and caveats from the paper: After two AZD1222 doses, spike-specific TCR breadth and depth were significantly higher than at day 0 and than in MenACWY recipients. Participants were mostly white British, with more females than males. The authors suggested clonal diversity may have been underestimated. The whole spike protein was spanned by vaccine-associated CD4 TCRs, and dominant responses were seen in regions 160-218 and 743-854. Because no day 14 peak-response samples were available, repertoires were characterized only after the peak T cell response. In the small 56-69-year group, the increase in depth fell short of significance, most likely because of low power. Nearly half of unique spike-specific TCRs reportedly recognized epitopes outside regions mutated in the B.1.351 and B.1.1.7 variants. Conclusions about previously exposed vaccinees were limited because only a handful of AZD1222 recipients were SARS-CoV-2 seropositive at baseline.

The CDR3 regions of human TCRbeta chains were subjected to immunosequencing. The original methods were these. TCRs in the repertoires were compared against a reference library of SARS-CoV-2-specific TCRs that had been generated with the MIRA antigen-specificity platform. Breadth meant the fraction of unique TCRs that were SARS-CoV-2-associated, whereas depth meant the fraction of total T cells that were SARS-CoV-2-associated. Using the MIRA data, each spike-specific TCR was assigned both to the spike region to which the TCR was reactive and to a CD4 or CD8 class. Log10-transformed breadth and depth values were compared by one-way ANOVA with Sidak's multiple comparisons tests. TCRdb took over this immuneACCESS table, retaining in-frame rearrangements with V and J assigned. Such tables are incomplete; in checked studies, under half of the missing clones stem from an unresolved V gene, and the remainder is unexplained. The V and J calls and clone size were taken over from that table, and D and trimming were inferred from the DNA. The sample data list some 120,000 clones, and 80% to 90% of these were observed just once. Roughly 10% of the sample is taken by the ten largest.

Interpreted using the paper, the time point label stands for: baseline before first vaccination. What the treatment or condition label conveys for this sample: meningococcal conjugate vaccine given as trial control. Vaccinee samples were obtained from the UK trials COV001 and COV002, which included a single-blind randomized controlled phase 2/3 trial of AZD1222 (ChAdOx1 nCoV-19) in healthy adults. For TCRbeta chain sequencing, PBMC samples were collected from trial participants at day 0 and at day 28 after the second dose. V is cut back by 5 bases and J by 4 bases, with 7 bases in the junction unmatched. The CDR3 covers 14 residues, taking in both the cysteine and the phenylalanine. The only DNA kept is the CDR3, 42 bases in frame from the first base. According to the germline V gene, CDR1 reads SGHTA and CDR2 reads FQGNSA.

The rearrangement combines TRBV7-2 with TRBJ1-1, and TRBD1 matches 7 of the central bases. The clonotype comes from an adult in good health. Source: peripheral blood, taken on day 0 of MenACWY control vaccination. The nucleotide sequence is TGTGCCAGCAGCCCCAGGGGGATGACCACTGAAGCTTTCTTT. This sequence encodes CASSPRGMTTEAFF.